A selection of T cell receptor beta chains follows, all from one sample in a study of cytomegalovirus exposure and HLA in healthy donors. Sequencing was performed with immunoSEQ multiplex PCR; in TCRdb, only in-frame clones are kept and a portion is missing. The data contain about 200,000 clones, around four fifths of them seen just once; the ten biggest clones take up about 1.1%. The specimen was PBMCs. The receptors here all came from a woman in her thirties or forties in good health and CMV-seronegative. The CDR3 runs from the conserved cysteine through the conserved F or W.

V	J	CDR3
TRBV5-1	TRBJ1-1	CASSYQQVNAEAFF
TRBV18	TRBJ1-5	CASSQGGRGQPQHF
TRBV5-4	TRBJ2-1	CASSRYAVAYNEQFF
TRBV25-1	TRBJ2-3	CASRRQGLSDTQYF
TRBV9	TRBJ1-5	CASSDGTSSNQPQHF
TRBV7-2	TRBJ2-3	CASSSGGSADTQYF
TRBV30	TRBJ1-1	CAWRGGGVTEAFF
TRBV7-9	TRBJ2-2	CASSLGVSANTGELFF
TRBV7-2	TRBJ2-1	CASSSNTGTKDNEQFF
TRBV28	TRBJ2-7	CASSFQGYEQYF
TRBV19	TRBJ1-3	CASTPDRPVGSGNTIYF
TRBV7-6	TRBJ1-3	CASSLYSGNTIYF
TRBV6-4	TRBJ2-7	CASSSGTAYQQYF
TRBV4-3	TRBJ2-7	CASSQGGLGTYEQYF
TRBV5-1	TRBJ1-1	CASSLGWGRNTEAFF
TRBV6-5	TRBJ1-1	CASSYFDRNTEAFF
TRBV2	TRBJ1-1	CASSESPLNTEAFF
TRBV12-5	TRBJ2-7	CASGPGQGPYEQYF
TRBV2	TRBJ2-1	CASSLTGTGGRNEQFF
TRBV14	TRBJ2-1	CASSQDFSGRVNEQFF
TRBV29-1	TRBJ2-3	CSVGERWDTQYF
TRBV18	TRBJ2-1	CASSPGQGAVNEQFF
TRBV11-3	TRBJ2-7	CASRSKYPSHEQYF
TRBV19	TRBJ1-4	CASTNSQGANEKLFF
TRBV7-6	TRBJ1-1	CASSLGHANTEAFF
TRBV7-9	TRBJ1-3	CASSLDRTGGNTIYF
TRBV5-1	TRBJ2-3	CASSWGTGKSTDTQYF
TRBV5-8	TRBJ2-2	CASSLVPRDFPWDTGELFF
TRBV2	TRBJ1-2	CASSGLRGYTF
TRBV19	TRBJ1-5	CASGADFNQPQHF
TRBV19	TRBJ2-5	CASTTGGGKTQYF
TRBV9	TRBJ2-1	CASSPLAAYNEQFF
TRBV30	TRBJ1-2	CAWRGRDRANYGYTF
TRBV27	TRBJ2-1	CASSLLASGSYNEQFF
TRBV6-6	TRBJ2-7	CASSWTSGTSYEQYF
TRBV11-2	TRBJ2-7	CASSPRPQGFEQYF
TRBV20-1	TRBJ1-1	CSAGTNTEAFF
TRBV7-2	TRBJ2-7	CASSPNTEQYF
TRBV5-1	TRBJ2-2	CASSLEAGGNTGELFF
TRBV19	TRBJ1-1	CASSVGRPNTEAFF
TRBV5-1	TRBJ2-3	CASLEGLVTDTQYF
TRBV7-2	TRBJ1-1	CASSVRQGDTEAFF
TRBV30	TRBJ1-1	CAWRTGTSNTEAFF
TRBV19	TRBJ2-2	CASRPGQGAHTGELFF
TRBV5-1	TRBJ2-1	CASSIRTGVDNEQFF
TRBV27	TRBJ1-1	CASRVGSKFSRAFF
TRBV18	TRBJ2-1	CASSRDYTTYNEQFF
TRBV5-4	TRBJ1-1	CASTLSRQGGGTEAFF
TRBV5-4	TRBJ1-1	CASSPWTGRNTEAFF
TRBV5-6	TRBJ2-1	CASSSLAGFSYNEQFF
TRBV15	TRBJ1-1	CATSRELSRSPEAFF